The 8 T cell receptor beta chains listed next were all sequenced from one sample in a study of blood T cell repertoires in COVID-19. Clones were sequenced by immunoSEQ multiplex PCR, and TCRdb holds only the in-frame ones, with some missing. The sample includes roughly 190,000 clones, roughly 86% of them seen just once. Sequencing was done on a sample of peripheral blood. These receptors originate from a woman older than 75 in a cohort sampled during active or convalescent COVID-19.

The chain recombines TRBV9 with TRBJ2-5; 7 bases are shared with TRBD1. V was pared by 3 bases and J by 2 bases, with 7 bases of the junction left unmatched. The CDR3 sequence is 15 residues long. Germline loops: CDR1 SGDLS, CDR2 YYNGEE. CDR3 nucleotides: TGTGCCAGCAGCGGTACAGGGGTCACTCAAGAGACCCAGTACTTC. Amino acid sequence: CASSGTGVTQETQYF.

The chain joins TRBV6-5 to TRBJ2-4; 10 bases fit TRBD1. Trimming took 5 bases from V and 6 from J; bases not matched to a gene: 4. CDR1 is MNHEY and CDR2 is SVGAGI in the germline V gene. This CDR3 is 14 amino acids long. CDR3 amino acids: CASSRGTGVNIQYF. In nucleotides, the CDR3 is TGTGCCAGCAGTCGAGGGACAGGGGTAAACATTCAGTACTTC.

This chain connects TRBV7-8 to TRBJ1-1; 7 bases are a match to TRBD1. CDR1 and CDR2 from the germline V gene are SGHVS and FQNEAQ. After removal of 4 bases from V and 4 bases from J, the junction contained 6 bases not matched to a gene. There are 14 residues in the CDR3. The CDR3 region is CASSSQGGVTEAFF. In DNA, the CDR3 is TGTGCCAGCAGCTCCCAGGGGGGCGTCACTGAAGCTTTCTTT.

The rearrangement links TRBV9 to TRBJ1-3, with TRBD1 matching 7 bases. The CDR3 is made up of 15 amino acids. Germline V gene data show CDR1 as SGDLS and CDR2 as YYNGEE. After removal of 0 bases from V and 4 bases from J, the junction contained 4 bases not matched to a gene. The DNA of the CDR3 is TGTGCCAGCAGCGTAGGACAGGACAGGGGAAACACCATATATTTT. Its protein is CASSVGQDRGNTIYF. The full variable domain, with the rest looked up from reference TRBV9 and TRBJ1-3, is DSGVTQTPKHLITATGQRVTLRCSPRSGDLSVYWYQQSLDQGLQFLIQYYNGEERAKGNILERFSAQQFPDLHSELNLSSLELGDSALYFCASSVGQDRGNTIYFGEGSWLTVV.

The CDR3 DNA reads TGTGCCAGCAGCTTGCGGGGGGATTATGGCTACACCTTC. Amino acid sequence: CASSLRGDYGYTF. The chain joins TRBV7-8 to TRBJ1-2; the D gene is possibly TRBD1 (5 bases). The CDR3 runs to 13 residues. Germline values: CDR1 SGHVS, CDR2 FQNEAQ. V was shortened by 3 bases and J by 5 bases, with 10 bases between the two germline ends.

This clone occurred once. The V and J genes are TRBV20-1 and TRBJ1-2; 8 nucleotides align to TRBD1. CDR1 and CDR2 (germline): DFQATT, SNEGSKA (reference sequence). This CDR3 comprises 14 residues. With V trimmed by 3 bases and J by 3 bases, 6 bases remained unmatched. In DNA form, the CDR3 reads TGCAGTGCTAGTGGGGACAGGCGGGACTATGGCTACACCTTC. The encoded protein is CSASGDRRDYGYTF.

The rearrangement joins TRBV29-1 to TRBJ2-5, with 9 bases lining up with TRBD1. V dropped 4 bases and J dropped 6; count of bases not matched to a gene: 6. The length of the CDR3 is 13 residues. Germline V gene sequence: CDR1 SQVTM, CDR2 ANQGSEA. The chain's CDR3 is CSVGGQGRKTQYF. CDR3 in DNA: TGCAGCGTTGGCGGACAGGGGCGGAAGACCCAGTACTTC.

The chain couples TRBV18 to TRBJ1-2, with TRBD1 identical over 8 bases. V lost 3 bases to trimming and J lost 6 bases; unmatched junction nucleotides: 3. The CDR3 totals 13 residues. Germline assignment: CDR1 KGHSH and CDR2 LQKENI. The chain's CDR3 is CASSPDRGDGYTF. CDR3 sequence (DNA): TGTGCCAGCTCACCCGACAGGGGCGATGGCTACACCTTC.